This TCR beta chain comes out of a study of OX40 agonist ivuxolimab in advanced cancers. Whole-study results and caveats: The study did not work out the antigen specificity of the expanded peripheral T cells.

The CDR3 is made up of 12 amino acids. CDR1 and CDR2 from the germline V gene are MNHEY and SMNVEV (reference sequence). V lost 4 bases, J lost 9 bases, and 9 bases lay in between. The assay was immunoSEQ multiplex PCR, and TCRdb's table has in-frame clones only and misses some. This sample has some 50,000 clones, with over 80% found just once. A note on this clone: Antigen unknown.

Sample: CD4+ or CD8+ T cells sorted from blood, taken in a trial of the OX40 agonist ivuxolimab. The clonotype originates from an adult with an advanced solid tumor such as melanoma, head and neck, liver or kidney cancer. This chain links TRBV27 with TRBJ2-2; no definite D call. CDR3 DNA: TGTGCCAGCAGTTCAGAAGACAGGGAGCTGTTTTTT. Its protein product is CASSSEDRELFF.